A selection of T cell receptor beta chains follows, all from one sample in a study of identical twins. From the 5' RACE reads, TCRdb called clonotypes with MiXCR, one entry per CDR3 protein. This table has roughly 290,000 distinct CDR3 sequences, around 8.8% appearing once. These data were likewise used in another study, on yellow fever vaccine responses in identical twins.

Material for sequencing was memory (CD45RO+) T cells sorted from blood. These receptors all stem from a woman between 18 and 30 years old in good health. CDR3s include the opening cysteine and the closing phenylalanine or tryptophan. The D gene is left open where the match is weak. A row's size may be missing; if present it is once, few, many or a size class.

d_gene: .; abundance: .; j_gene: TRBJ2-2; v_gene: TRBV6-5; CDR3aa: CASSYTGLGPRGTGELFF; CDR3nt: TGTGCCAGCAGTTACACGGGACTGGGACCACGCGGGACCGGGGAGCTGTTTTTT
d_gene: .; abundance: many; j_gene: TRBJ2-1; v_gene: TRBV10-3; CDR3aa: CAISKESSYNEQFF; CDR3nt: TGTGCCATCAGTAAAGAGAGCTCCTACAATGAGCAGTTCTTC
d_gene: TRBD2; abundance: .; j_gene: TRBJ2-7; v_gene: TRBV2; CDR3aa: CASSWEGKGFYEQYF; CDR3nt: TGTGCCAGCAGTTGGGAGGGGAAGGGGTTTTACGAGCAGTACTTC
d_gene: TRBD2; abundance: few; j_gene: TRBJ2-3; v_gene: TRBV20-1; CDR3aa: CSARDIGTSGGTDTQYF; CDR3nt: TGCAGTGCTAGAGATATAGGGACTAGCGGCGGCACAGATACGCAGTATTTT
d_gene: .; abundance: few; j_gene: TRBJ2-6; v_gene: TRBV2; CDR3aa: CASSVTVPGANVLTF; CDR3nt: TGTGCCAGCAGTGTAACGGTACCTGGGGCCAACGTCCTGACTTTC
d_gene: TRBD2; abundance: .; j_gene: TRBJ2-1; v_gene: TRBV12-3/TRBV12-4; CDR3aa: CVSSRLAGGKVHNEQFF; CDR3nt: TGTGTCAGCAGCCGACTAGCGGGGGGAAAGGTTCACAATGAGCAGTTCTTC
d_gene: .; abundance: few; j_gene: TRBJ2-5; v_gene: TRBV6-5; CDR3aa: CASSYSPSGETQYF; CDR3nt: TGTGCCAGCAGTTACTCTCCCAGTGGGGAGACCCAGTACTTC
d_gene: .; abundance: many; j_gene: TRBJ1-3; v_gene: TRBV3-1; CDR3aa: CASSQGAGFSGNTIYF; CDR3nt: TGTGCCAGCAGCCAAGGTGCAGGCTTCTCTGGAAACACCATATATTTT
d_gene: TRBD2; abundance: few; j_gene: TRBJ2-3; v_gene: TRBV5-1; CDR3aa: CASSLKAGARDTQYF; CDR3nt: TGCGCCAGCAGCTTGAAAGCGGGGGCCCGAGATACGCAGTATTTT
d_gene: TRBD1; abundance: few; j_gene: TRBJ1-2; v_gene: TRBV28; CDR3aa: CASSSPGQGGLLYIF; CDR3nt: TGTGCCAGCAGTTCCCCCGGACAGGGGGGCCTTTTATATATCTTC
d_gene: .; abundance: .; j_gene: TRBJ1-6; v_gene: TRBV5-2; CDR3aa: CARGPGLVSGNSPLHF; CDR3nt: TGTGCCAGGGGCCCCGGGCTGGTAAGCGGGAATTCACCCCTCCACTTT
d_gene: .; abundance: .; j_gene: TRBJ2-1; v_gene: TRBV9; CDR3aa: CASSVGTSSTYNEQFF; CDR3nt: TGTGCCAGCAGCGTCGGGACTTCCAGCACCTACAATGAGCAGTTCTTC
d_gene: .; abundance: .; j_gene: TRBJ2-5; v_gene: TRBV7-9; CDR3aa: CASSPSRAGSETQYF; CDR3nt: TGTGCCAGCAGCCCCTCTCGGGCGGGGAGCGAGACCCAGTACTTC
d_gene: TRBD2; abundance: many; j_gene: TRBJ2-1; v_gene: TRBV28; CDR3aa: CASLAGGRNEQFF; CDR3nt: TGTGCCAGCCTAGCGGGGGGACGCAATGAGCAGTTCTTC
d_gene: TRBD2; abundance: .; j_gene: TRBJ2-3; v_gene: TRBV5-1; CDR3aa: CASSLGPSGGTDTQYF; CDR3nt: TGCGCCAGCAGCTTGGGTCCTAGCGGGGGCACAGATACGCAGTATTTT
d_gene: .; abundance: many; j_gene: TRBJ1-5; v_gene: TRBV27; CDR3aa: CASSPWGRSNQPQHF; CDR3nt: TGTGCCAGCAGCCCGTGGGGACGGAGCAATCAGCCCCAGCATTTT
d_gene: .; abundance: many; j_gene: TRBJ1-5; v_gene: TRBV25-1; CDR3aa: CASSEAGDSNQPQHF; CDR3nt: TGTGCCAGCAGTGAGGCAGGCGATTCCAATCAGCCCCAGCATTTT
d_gene: .; abundance: many; j_gene: TRBJ2-1; v_gene: TRBV9; CDR3aa: CAPECRGPSYNEQFF; CDR3nt: TGTGCCCCCGAATGTCGGGGCCCCAGCTACAATGAGCAGTTCTTC
d_gene: .; abundance: .; j_gene: TRBJ1-5; v_gene: TRBV6-9; CDR3aa: CASSLEGMGSQPQHF; CDR3nt: TGTGCCAGCTCACTCGAGGGGATGGGGAGTCAGCCCCAGCATTTT
d_gene: .; abundance: many; j_gene: TRBJ1-1; v_gene: TRBV27; CDR3aa: CASSDFTEAFF; CDR3nt: TGTGCCAGCAGCGACTTCACTGAAGCTTTCTTT
d_gene: .; abundance: .; j_gene: TRBJ2-3; v_gene: TRBV5-4; CDR3aa: CASSLTTHQTDTQYF; CDR3nt: TGTGCCAGCAGCTTGACCACACACCAAACAGATACGCAGTATTTT
d_gene: TRBD2; abundance: many; j_gene: TRBJ2-3; v_gene: TRBV5-1; CDR3aa: CASSSTLAGGSDTQYF; CDR3nt: TGCGCCAGCAGCTCTACTCTAGCGGGGGGGTCAGATACGCAGTATTTT
d_gene: TRBD2; abundance: few; j_gene: TRBJ2-7; v_gene: TRBV6-4; CDR3aa: CASSPGTRGSYEQYF; CDR3nt: TGTGCCAGCAGTCCCGGGACTAGAGGGTCCTACGAGCAGTACTTC